Given below is one T cell receptor beta chain in context. These data originate in a study of identical twins. CDR1 and CDR2 (germline): SGHAT, FQNNGV. CDR3 size: 15 residues. Trimming removed 5 bases from V and 3 bases from J, with 13 bases in between. TCRdb re-derived calls from the 5' RACE reads in MiXCR, one entry per CDR3 protein. The table includes 450,000 or so distinct CDR3 sequences, approximately 18% detected once. This TCR derives from a man aged 50-60 years in good health. This chain connects TRBV11-2 to TRBJ1-4, with TRBD1 as a possible D gene (5 bases). What was sequenced was naive T cells sorted from blood. CDR3 DNA: TGTGCCAGCAGCCTGACGGGGGGATCTAATGAAAAACTGTTTTTT. This gives the protein CASSLTGGSNEKLFF.